Listed here are 2 T cell receptor beta chains from one sample, sequenced in a study of T cell responses to AZD1222 COVID-19 vaccine. Assay: immunoSEQ multiplex PCR; the TCRdb copy retains only in-frame clones and omits some. The sample lists under 200,000 clones; more than 75% were seen once. Sequencing was performed on peripheral blood, taken 28 days after the second AZD1222 dose. The receptors stem from an adult who received the AZD1222 COVID-19 vaccine.

This rearrangement joins TRBV6-1 to TRBJ1-1; TRBD1 matches at 8 bases. This CDR3 region has 13 residues. Per the germline V gene, CDR1 is MNHNS and CDR2 is SASEGT. Germline trimming cut 3 bases from V and 5 bases from J; bases unmatched to any gene: 2. The CDR3 spells CASSDRGLTEAFF. The CDR3 nucleotides read TGTGCCAGCAGTGACAGGGGGCTTACTGAAGCTTTCTTT.

This chain uses TRBV4-2 with TRBJ2-7; TRBD1 is a possible D gene (5 bases). Germline-derived CDR1 and CDR2 are LGHNA and YNFKEQ. The CDR3 is made up of 13 amino acids. With 3 bases removed from V and 7 bases from J, the gap between germline ends came to 13 bases. Written as DNA, the CDR3 is TGTGCCAGCAGCCAGCCGACAGATAAGGAGCAGTACTTC. This translates into CASSQPTDKEQYF.